Following are 27 T cell receptor beta chains from one sample sequenced in a study of early T cells in non-severe SARS-CoV-2 infection. TCRdb processed the 5' RACE reads anew with MiXCR; each CDR3 protein has one entry. The data show tens of thousands of distinct CDR3 sequences, approximately 4.6% seen once. The sequencing input was whole blood. The source is an adult who was a healthcare worker with PCR-confirmed SARS-CoV-2 infection or an uninfected control (not recorded which).

The rearrangement joins TRBV10-2 to TRBJ2-7, with D unclear. The germline gives CDR1 WSHSY, CDR2 SAAADI. The CDR3 runs 15 residues. V was cut by 0 bases and J by 3 bases, with 12 bases left in between. CDR3 DNA: TGCGCCAGCAGTGAGTCATCGGGTATTGGCTACGAGCAGTACTTC. Its translation: CASSESSGIGYEQYF.

The genes are TRBV11-3 and TRBJ2-1; 10 bases are shared with TRBD2. V was clipped by 5 bases and J by 8 bases; unmatched bases: 9. Germline CDR1 is SGHNT and CDR2 is YENEEA. The length of the CDR3 is 15 residues. The CDR3 DNA reads as TGTGCCAGCAGCCTTGGGCTAGCGGGGGACTATGAGCAGTTCTTC. It codes for CASSLGLAGDYEQFF.

This clonotype came up many times. CDR3 nucleotide sequence: TGTGCCAGCAGCCCGCGGGGTTCAGACAGGACCCTTGGGGCCCTCCACTTT. Its protein is CASSPRGSDRTLGALHF. This chain joins TRBV7-9 and TRBJ1-6, with TRBD1 as a possible D gene (6 bases). Trimming cost V 5 bases and J 14 bases, with 28 bases left between them. This CDR3 is built from 17 residues. Germline V gene data show CDR1 as SEHNR and CDR2 as FQNEAQ (reference sequence).

This clonotype was seen many times. The chain has TRBV19 and TRBJ2-5; perhaps TRBD1 as D (6 bases). V gave up 7 bases and J gave up 5 bases, with 14 bases separating them. Germline lookup yields CDR1 LNHDA and CDR2 SQIVND (reference sequence). The CDR3 runs 13 residues. The CDR3 coding sequence is TGTGCCAGTACATCAGGGGTTGTGGAGACCCAGTACTTC. Its translation: CASTSGVVETQYF.

This clonotype was found many times. In DNA form, the CDR3 reads TGTGCCAGCAGCCGAAATCCGGGACAGGGGGCTTCCTACGAGCAGTACTTC. Protein sequence: CASSRNPGQGASYEQYF. The chain uses TRBV6-5 and TRBJ2-7; TRBD1 matches 12 bases. The germline V gene encodes CDR1 MNHEY and CDR2 SVGAGI. This CDR3 is 17 amino acids long. J lost 1 base, V lost 6 bases, and 10 bases had no gene match.

This clonotype was detected ten times or more. The rearrangement uses TRBV18 and TRBJ1-1, with D possibly being TRBD1 (6 bases). With 4 bases removed from V and 3 bases from J, the gap between germline ends came to 9 bases. CDR1 is KGHSH and CDR2 is LQKENI in the germline V gene. CDR3 size: 13 residues. The CDR3 sequence is CASSQGVDTEAFF. The CDR3 DNA follows: TGTGCCAGCTCACAGGGGGTAGACACTGAAGCTTTCTTT. The whole variable domain, filled in from reference TRBV18 and TRBJ1-1, reads NAGVMQNPRHLVRRRGQEARLRCSPMKGHSHVYWYRQLPEEGLKFMVYLQKENIIDESGMPKERFSAEFPKEGPSILRIQQVVRGDSAAYFCASSQGVDTEAFFGQGTRLTVV.

This clonotype is judged medium-sized (0.01 to 0.1%). This chain connects TRBV18 to TRBJ1-6, with D hard to call. Trimming left V 3 bases short and J 12 bases short, with 6 bases between. This CDR3 is 11 amino acids long. Germline CDR1 is KGHSH and CDR2 is LQKENI. In DNA, the CDR3 is TGTGCCAGCTCACCGGACGAACCCCTCCACTTT. It translates to CASSPDEPLHF.

V is TRBV20-1 and J is TRBJ1-1; D is undetermined. The CDR3 covers 12 residues. CDR1 DFQATT and CDR2 SNEGSKA come from the germline V gene (reference sequence). V lost 5 bases to trimming and J lost 0 bases, with 7 bases between them. DNA of the CDR3: TGCAGTGCTCATCTTCTGAACACTGAAGCTTTCTTT. Translation: CSAHLLNTEAFF.

The chain combines TRBV24-1 with TRBJ1-1, with 7 positions matching TRBD1. The CDR3 is 12 residues long. With 3 bases clipped from V and 10 bases from J, the junction kept 4 bases outside the gene matches. The germline CDR1 and CDR2 sequences are KGHDR and SFDVKD. The CDR3: CATSDITGVAFF. The CDR3 region has the DNA TGTGCCACCAGTGATATCACAGGGGTAGCTTTCTTT.

This clonotype was counted ten times or more. The genes are TRBV7-2 and TRBJ1-5; D ambiguous. Trimming cost V 1 base and J 1 base, with 11 bases left between them. The length of the CDR3 is 16 residues. Germline CDR1 SGHTA, CDR2 FQGNSA. The CDR3 DNA reads TGTGCCAGCAGCTTAGGGATTTTAGGGAGCAATCAGCCCCAGCATTTT. Its protein product is CASSLGILGSNQPQHF.

The V call is TRBV7-8, the J call TRBJ1-1; D call uncertain. CDR1 and CDR2 from the germline V gene are SGHVS and FQNEAQ. V dropped 4 bases and J dropped 3 bases, with 9 bases sitting between them. CDR3 length: 13 amino acids. CDR3 DNA sequence: TGTGCCAGCAGCTCCTCAACGGACACTGAAGCTTTCTTT. Protein: CASSSSTDTEAFF.

The chain links TRBV6-6 to TRBJ2-1; tentatively, D is TRBD2 (5 bases). The CDR3 sequence is 15 residues long. The V gene lost 5 bases and the J gene lost 4 bases, with 15 bases spanning the gap. Germline V CDR1 and CDR2: MNHNY, SVGAGI (reference sequence). Here the CDR3 reads CASSLQTTGYNEQFF. The CDR3 nucleotides read TGTGCCAGCAGTCTCCAGACTACGGGTTACAATGAGCAGTTCTTC.

This clonotype has more than one count but fewer than ten. This chain joins TRBV18 and TRBJ1-4, with D perhaps matching TRBD1 (6 bases). The CDR3 length is 15 residues. Trimming removed 6 bases from V and 0 bases from J, with 11 bases in between. Germline CDR1 is KGHSH and CDR2 is LQKENI. The CDR3 bases are TGTGCCAGCTCGGGGGACATTGCAACTAATGAAAAACTGTTTTTT. The encoded protein is CASSGDIATNEKLFF.

This clonotype has just a few counts. This chain uses TRBV29-1 with TRBJ1-1; D is undetermined. The V gene lost 0 bases and the J gene lost 1 base, with 12 bases spanning the gap. Germline CDR1 SQVTM, CDR2 ANQGSEA. The CDR3 contains 15 residues. The DNA of the CDR3 is TGCAGCGTTGAAGATCTGGGGAAAGGGAACACTGAAGCTTTCTTT. As protein: CSVEDLGKGNTEAFF. The full variable domain, rest sourced from reference TRBV29-1 and TRBJ1-1, is SAVISQKPSRDICQRGTSLTIQCQVDSQVTMMFWYRQQPGQSLTLIATANQGSEATYESGFVIDKFPISRPNLTFSTLTVSNMSPEDSSIYLCSVEDLGKGNTEAFFGQGTRLTVV.

This sequence joins TRBV7-9 and TRBJ2-7; 11 bases align to TRBD1. V lost 6 bases and J lost 5; bases outside the gene matches: 3. The CDR3 covers 13 residues. Germline V gives CDR1 SEHNR, CDR2 FQNEAQ (reference sequence). Here the CDR3 reads CASSRDRGDEQYF. The CDR3 bases are TGTGCCAGCAGTCGGGACAGGGGGGACGAGCAGTACTTC.

This clonotype was counted ten times or more. The J gene is TRBJ2-2, the V gene TRBV7-3; D is unresolved. The V gene's germline CDR1 is SGHTA and CDR2 FQGTGA. Trimming stripped 5 bases from V and 6 bases from J, with 7 bases between. There are 12 residues in the CDR3. The CDR3 is CASSPKPGELFF. CDR3 nucleotides: TGTGCCAGCAGCCCTAAGCCCGGGGAGCTGTTTTTT.

By its share, this clonotype is medium-sized (0.01 to 0.1%). The genes are TRBV19 and TRBJ1-2; D uncertain. This CDR3 is 13 amino acids long. V was shortened by 3 bases and J by 2 bases, with 7 bases between the two germline ends. CDR1 is LNHDA and CDR2 is SQIVND in the germline V gene (reference sequence). The CDR3 here is CASSINGNYGYTF. CDR3 bases: TGTGCCAGTAGTATTAACGGGAACTATGGCTACACCTTC.

This clonotype was detected a few times. Compared with germline, one end of the junction differs, possibly owing to a read error. The J gene is TRBJ2-1, the V gene TRBV11-1; D is undetermined. Germline V lookup: CDR1 SGHAT, CDR2 FQDESV (reference sequence). CDR3 length: 9 amino acids. As DNA, the CDR3 is TGTGCCAGCAGCTTAGACGGCCGCTTC. This translates into CASSLDGRF.

The gene calls are TRBV29-1 and TRBJ2-4; 7 bases line up with TRBD1. The CDR3 is made up of 17 amino acids. The trim removed 3 bases at V and 0 bases at J, leaving 11 bases unmatched. Germline V gives CDR1 SQVTM, CDR2 ANQGSEA. The CDR3 protein is CSVDGLPTGLAKNIQYF. The DNA of the CDR3 is TGCAGCGTTGATGGCCTACCGACAGGGCTAGCCAAAAACATTCAGTACTTC. The full variable domain, in which reference TRBV29-1 and TRBJ2-4 provide the parts outside the CDR3, is SAVISQKPSRDICQRGTSLTIQCQVDSQVTMMFWYRQQPGQSLTLIATANQGSEATYESGFVIDKFPISRPNLTFSTLTVSNMSPEDSSIYLCSVDGLPTGLAKNIQYFGAGTRLSVL.

In its sample, this clonotype ranks as medium-sized. The chain joins TRBV7-9 to TRBJ1-1; 7 bases fit TRBD1. The CDR3 loop spans 13 amino acids. V gave up 4 bases and J gave up 3 bases; unmatched junction bases: 2. Germline loops: CDR1 SEHNR, CDR2 FQNEAQ (reference sequence). CDR3 sequence: CASSSGQHTEAFF. The DNA of the CDR3 is TGTGCCAGCAGCTCGGGACAGCACACTGAAGCTTTCTTT.

This clonotype showed up many times. The chain is built from TRBV12-3 or TRBV12-4 and TRBJ2-5; the D is unclear. CDR3 length: 11 amino acids. V was shortened by 2 bases and J by 3 bases, with 1 base between the two germline ends. CDR3: CASSLKETQYF. For the CDR3, the DNA is TGTGCCAGCAGTTTAAAAGAGACCCAGTACTTC.

This clonotype was seen repeatedly, ten times or more. The rearrangement uses TRBV19 and TRBJ2-3, with a weak D call TRBD2 (6 bases). The V gene lost 6 bases and the J gene lost 2 bases, with 15 bases spanning the gap. CDR1 is LNHDA and CDR2 is SQIVND in the germline V gene (reference sequence). The CDR3 covers 15 residues. As DNA, the CDR3 is TGTGCCAGTAGCAGGAGGGCGGGGTTCACAGATACGCAGTATTTT. Translated, it gives CASSRRAGFTDTQYF.

This clonotype came up many times. This chain connects TRBV12-3 or TRBV12-4 to TRBJ2-1; 8 bases are shared with TRBD2. CDR3 length: 15 residues. Trimming removed 4 bases from V and 4 bases from J; junction bases left unmatched: 6. The CDR3 sequence: CASSSRGGDYNEQFF. The CDR3 nucleotides are TGTGCCAGCAGTTCCCGGGGGGGCGATTACAATGAGCAGTTCTTC.

In its sample, this clonotype was seen many times. This rearrangement joins TRBV11-2 to TRBJ1-1, with no clear D. V lost 1 base, J lost 12 bases, and 12 bases lay in between. Per germline, CDR1 SGHAT and CDR2 FQNNGV. This CDR3 comprises 12 residues. The CDR3 protein is CASSLGVPPSFF. Here the CDR3 DNA reads TGTGCCAGCAGCTTAGGCGTTCCCCCCTCTTTCTTT.

This clonotype was detected a few times. This chain uses TRBV10-1 with TRBJ1-1; D is unclear. This CDR3 spans 13 amino acids. Trimming left V 3 bases short and J 1 base short, with 6 bases between. Germline CDR1 WNHNN, CDR2 SYGVQD (reference sequence). DNA of the CDR3: TGCGCCAGCAGTGATCCCAGGAACACTGAAGCTTTCTTT. It is translated as CASSDPRNTEAFF.

This clonotype came up a few times. This chain uses TRBV6-4 with TRBJ2-1; 10 bases fit TRBD2. The CDR3 spans 15 residues. V lost 2 bases and J lost 3; bases outside the gene matches: 1. CDR1 is MRHNA, CDR2 SNTAGT, per germline. The CDR3 DNA is TGTGCCAGCAGTGACCTAGCGGGGGTCTACAATGAGCAGTTCTTC. Translated: CASSDLAGVYNEQFF.

This clonotype came up a few times. The chain is built from TRBV6-5 and TRBJ1-5; 7 bases map to TRBD1. There are 16 residues in the CDR3. CDR1 and CDR2 from the germline V gene are MNHEY and SVGAGI. With 4 bases clipped from V and 4 bases from J, the junction kept 10 bases outside the gene matches. CDR3 loop: CASSSRQGVRNQPQHF. The CDR3 DNA follows: TGTGCCAGCAGTTCCCGACAGGGTGTAAGGAATCAGCCCCAGCATTTT.